The 20 T cell receptor beta chains presented below share a single source sample, sequenced in a study of T cells expressing NK-cell markers. After re-calling the 5' RACE reads, TCRdb lists one entry per CDR3 protein, DNA absent. The sample has fewer than 550,000 distinct CDR3 sequences. Sequencing input: blood T cells: a sorted CD56 or NKG2C T cell subset, CD4+ or CD8+ T cells, or bulk PBMC T cells (not recorded which). The receptors shown here come from a woman in her forties or fifties in good health.

The chain uses TRBV29-1 and TRBJ1-3. CDR1 is SQVTM and CDR2 is ANQGSEA in the germline V gene. CDR3 length equals 14 residues. CDR3 region: CSVGSGALGNTIYF.

V usage is TRBV28 and J usage is TRBJ2-2. Germline V gene data show CDR1 as MDHEN and CDR2 as SYDVKM. The CDR3 contains 13 residues. CDR3 amino acids: CASSGGNTGELFF.

V and J are TRBV6-5 and TRBJ1-1. CDR1 MNHEY and CDR2 SVGAGI come from the germline V gene. The CDR3 extends over 12 amino acids. CDR3 sequence: CASSPSRQWAFF.

The J gene is TRBJ2-7, the V gene TRBV6-1; TCRdb picks TRBD1, but there is no DNA to check that call. The CDR3 totals 12 residues. The germline V gene encodes CDR1 MNHNS and CDR2 SASEGT. CDR3: CASFTGVSEQYF.

V gene TRBV7-9 combines with J gene TRBJ2-5; TCRdb reports TRBD1, a call that lacks DNA to check it against. This CDR3 contains 14 residues. Germline assignment: CDR1 SEHNR and CDR2 FQNEAQ (reference sequence). The CDR3 loop is CASSSRTGVLAQYF.

The chain recombines TRBV4-1 with TRBJ2-3. This CDR3 region has 14 residues. Germline CDR1 MGHRA, CDR2 YSYEKL. The CDR3: CASSQEGTTDTQYF.

The chain recombines TRBV5-1 with TRBJ2-5; checking the TCRdb D call of TRBD2 is not possible without DNA. Germline V gene sequence: CDR1 SGHRS, CDR2 YFSETQ. The CDR3 totals 16 residues. The CDR3: CASSLAGGTGWETQYF. Together with reference TRBV5-1 and TRBJ2-5, the CDR3 gives the full variable domain: KAGVTQTPRYLIKTRGQQVTLSCSPISGHRSVSWYQQTPGQGLQFLFEYFSETQRNKGNFPGRFSGRQFSNSRSEMNVSTLELGDSALYLCASSLAGGTGWETQYFGPGTRLLVL.

The gene calls are TRBV7-9 and TRBJ2-4; absent DNA, TCRdb's TRBD2 call cannot be checked. The germline gives CDR1 SEHNR, CDR2 FQNEAQ (reference sequence). The CDR3 runs 19 residues. CDR3 protein: CAGSHGGLAESLAKNIQYF.

The chain links TRBV4-1 to TRBJ2-1; TCRdb names TRBD2, which stays unverified in the absence of DNA. This CDR3 comprises 17 residues. Germline V lookup: CDR1 MGHRA, CDR2 YSYEKL. The CDR3 here is CASSQDPTSGVYNEQFF.

The chain uses TRBV5-1 and TRBJ2-2. CDR3 length: 14 residues. The germline V gene has CDR1 SGHRS and CDR2 YFSETQ. The CDR3 loop reads CASSMTTNTGELFF.

The chain links TRBV27 to TRBJ1-5; TCRdb calls TRBD1, which cannot be checked without DNA. Germline V gene lookup returns CDR1 MNHEY and CDR2 SMNVEV (reference sequence). The CDR3 contains 15 residues. This CDR3 is CASSLSLGGNQPQHF.

The rearrangement joins TRBV29-1 to TRBJ2-1. CDR3 length equals 14 residues. Germline CDR1 is SQVTM and CDR2 is ANQGSEA. CDR3 amino acids: CSVVRVSSYNEQFF.

The chain carries TRBV20-1 and TRBJ2-2. The length of the CDR3 is 15 residues. The V gene's germline CDR1 is DFQATT and CDR2 SNEGSKA (reference sequence). The CDR3 sequence: CSARVDERNTGELFF.

The V and J genes are TRBV5-1 and TRBJ2-6; the D call from TCRdb, TRBD1, cannot be confirmed without DNA. The CDR3 contains 17 residues. Germline V gene lookup returns CDR1 SGHRS and CDR2 YFSETQ. This CDR3 reads CASSSYRGGSGANVLTF.

The V and J genes are TRBV6-5 and TRBJ1-2. The length of the CDR3 is 14 residues. The germline gives CDR1 MNHEY, CDR2 SVGAGI. Here the CDR3 reads CASSYSGVSGGYTF.

The chain links TRBV5-5 to TRBJ2-2; TCRdb returns TRBD2, unconfirmable since there is no DNA. The CDR3 contains 17 residues. Germline V gives CDR1 SGHKS, CDR2 YYEKEE (reference sequence). CDR3 in amino acids: CASRHPEGRPNTGELFF.

The gene calls are TRBV11-1 and TRBJ2-1; without DNA, the TCRdb call of TRBD2 cannot be checked. The germline CDR1 and CDR2 sequences are SGHAT and FQDESV (reference sequence). This CDR3 region has 14 residues. CDR3 sequence reads: CASTLLAGIGEQFF.

The J gene is TRBJ2-6, the V gene TRBV7-9. CDR1 and CDR2 from the germline V gene are SEHNR and FQNEAQ (reference sequence). The CDR3 has 14 residues. The CDR3 sequence is CALSYSSGANVLTF.

CDR3 sequence reads: CASSLARMSGTYEQYF. V gene TRBV7-6 combines with J gene TRBJ2-7; the D call of TRBD2 rests on TCRdb alone, since no DNA is present to check it. CDR1 and CDR2 (germline): SGHVS, FNYEAQ. The CDR3 extends over 16 amino acids. Full variable domain (outside the CDR3, taken from reference TRBV7-6 and TRBJ2-7): GAGVSQSPRYKVTKRGQDVALRCDPISGHVSLYWYRQALGQGPEFLTYFNYEAQQDKSGLPNDRFSAERPEGSISTLTIQRTEQRDSAMYRCASSLARMSGTYEQYFGPGTRLTVT.

The chain is built from TRBV20-1 and TRBJ2-1; absent DNA, TCRdb's TRBD2 call cannot be checked. The germline V gene has CDR1 DFQATT and CDR2 SNEGSKA (reference sequence). The CDR3 extends over 16 amino acids. CDR3: CSAPDYQDYSYNEQFF.